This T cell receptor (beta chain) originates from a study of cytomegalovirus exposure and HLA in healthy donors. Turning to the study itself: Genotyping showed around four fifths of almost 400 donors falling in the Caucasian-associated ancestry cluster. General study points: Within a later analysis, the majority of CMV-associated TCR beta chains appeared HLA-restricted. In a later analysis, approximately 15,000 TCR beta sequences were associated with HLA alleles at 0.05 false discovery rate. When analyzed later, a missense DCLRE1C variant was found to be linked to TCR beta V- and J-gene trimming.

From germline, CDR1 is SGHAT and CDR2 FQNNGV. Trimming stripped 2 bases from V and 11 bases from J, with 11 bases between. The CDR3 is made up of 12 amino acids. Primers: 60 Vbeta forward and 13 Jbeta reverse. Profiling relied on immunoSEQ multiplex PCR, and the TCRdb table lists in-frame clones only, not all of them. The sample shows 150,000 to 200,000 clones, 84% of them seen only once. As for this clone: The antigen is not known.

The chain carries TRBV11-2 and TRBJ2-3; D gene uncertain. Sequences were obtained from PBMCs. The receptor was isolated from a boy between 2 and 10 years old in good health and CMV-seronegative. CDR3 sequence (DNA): TGTGCCAGCAGCTTATTGCGGTCCGAGCAGTATTTT. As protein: CASSLLRSEQYF.